This entry is about one T cell receptor (beta chain). The target antigen is unknown. Within the sample, other DNA sequences also encode this same CDR3. The data are from a study of Tregs in tolerant kidney transplant recipients. Study-wide points: Activated donor B cell expansion appeared to reveal the most relevant donor-specific TCRbeta repertoire.

Measured with immunoSEQ multiplex PCR; TCRdb has only the in-frame clones, and not every one. The sample holds about 46,000 clones, about 90% seen once. This CDR3 has 15 residues. V was trimmed by 0 bases and J by 8 bases, leaving 16 bases between them. CDR1 and CDR2 from the germline V gene are MNHEY and SVGAGI. Sequencing was carried out using Tregs from blood. This chain joins TRBV6-5 and TRBJ1-2, with D tentatively TRBD1 (5 bases). The TCR comes from a human donor in good health. The DNA for the CDR3 is TGTGCCAGCAGTTACTCGAGGAGGGGCTCGGGCGGCTACACCTTC. It codes for CASSYSRRGSGGYTF.